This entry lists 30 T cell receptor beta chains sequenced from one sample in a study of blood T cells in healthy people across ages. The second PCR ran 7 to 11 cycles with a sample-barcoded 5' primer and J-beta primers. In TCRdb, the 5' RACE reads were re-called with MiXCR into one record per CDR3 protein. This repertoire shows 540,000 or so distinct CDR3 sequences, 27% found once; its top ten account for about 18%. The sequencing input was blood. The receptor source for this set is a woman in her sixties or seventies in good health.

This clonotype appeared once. The CDR3 reads CASSYSTGGTVDNEQFF. For the CDR3, the DNA is TGTGCCAGCAGTTACTCTACAGGGGGAACTGTCGACAATGAGCAGTTCTTC. The chain links TRBV6-2 or TRBV6-3 to TRBJ2-1, with 8 bases aligning to TRBD1. The germline V gene has CDR1 MNHEY and CDR2 SVGEGT. Trimming took 0 bases from V and 5 from J; bases not matched to a gene: 9. CDR3 length equals 17 residues.

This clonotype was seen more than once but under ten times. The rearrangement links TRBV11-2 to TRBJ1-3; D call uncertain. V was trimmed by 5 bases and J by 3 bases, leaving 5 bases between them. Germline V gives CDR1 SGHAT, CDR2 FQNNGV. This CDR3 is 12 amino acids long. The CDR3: CASSQIGNTIYF. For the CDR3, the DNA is TGTGCCAGCAGCCAGATTGGAAACACCATATATTTT.

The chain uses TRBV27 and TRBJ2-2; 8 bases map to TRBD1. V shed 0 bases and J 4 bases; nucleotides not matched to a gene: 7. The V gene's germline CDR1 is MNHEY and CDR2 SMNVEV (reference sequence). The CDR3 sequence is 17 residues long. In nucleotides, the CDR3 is TGTGCCAGCAGTTTATCGTCAGGGGGCCTAGTCACCGGGGAGCTGTTTTTT. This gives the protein CASSLSSGGLVTGELFF.

The CDR3 spells CASSLGPEGSYEQYF. DNA of the CDR3: TGCGCCAGCAGCTTGGGGCCAGAGGGCTCCTACGAGCAGTACTTC. This rearrangement joins TRBV5-1 to TRBJ2-1; D perhaps matches TRBD2 (5 bases). The closer fit of TRBJ2-7 to the DNA end suggests the J call may be wrong. This CDR3 has 15 amino acids. Germline V gene lookup returns CDR1 SGHRS and CDR2 YFSETQ.

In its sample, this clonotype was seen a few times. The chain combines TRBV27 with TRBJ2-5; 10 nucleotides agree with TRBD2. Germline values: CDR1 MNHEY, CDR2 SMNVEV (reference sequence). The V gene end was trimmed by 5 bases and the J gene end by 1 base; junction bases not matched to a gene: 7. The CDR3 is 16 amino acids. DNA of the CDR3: TGTGCCAGCAGTCACTCGGGACTAGCGACCCAAGAGACCCAGTACTTC. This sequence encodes CASSHSGLATQETQYF.

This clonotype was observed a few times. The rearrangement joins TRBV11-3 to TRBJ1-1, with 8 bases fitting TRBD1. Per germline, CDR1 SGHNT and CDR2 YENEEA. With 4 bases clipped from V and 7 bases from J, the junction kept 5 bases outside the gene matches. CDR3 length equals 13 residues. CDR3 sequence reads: CASSYGQGGEAFF. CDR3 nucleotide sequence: TGTGCCAGCAGCTACGGACAGGGTGGTGAAGCTTTCTTT.

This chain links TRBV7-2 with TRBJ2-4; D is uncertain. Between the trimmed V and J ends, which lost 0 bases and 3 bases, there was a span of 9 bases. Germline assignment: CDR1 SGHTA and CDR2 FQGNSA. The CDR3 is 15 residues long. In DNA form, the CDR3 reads TGTGCCAGCAGCTTAGCAGGGTGGGACAAAAACATTCAGTACTTC. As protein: CASSLAGWDKNIQYF.

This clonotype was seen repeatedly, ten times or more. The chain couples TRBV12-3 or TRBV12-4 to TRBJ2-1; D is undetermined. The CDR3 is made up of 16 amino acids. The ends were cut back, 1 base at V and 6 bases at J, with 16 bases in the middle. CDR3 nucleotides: TGTGCCAGCAGTTTAGTTATGGGCGGAAAGGGCAATGAGCAGTTCTTC. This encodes CASSLVMGGKGNEQFF.

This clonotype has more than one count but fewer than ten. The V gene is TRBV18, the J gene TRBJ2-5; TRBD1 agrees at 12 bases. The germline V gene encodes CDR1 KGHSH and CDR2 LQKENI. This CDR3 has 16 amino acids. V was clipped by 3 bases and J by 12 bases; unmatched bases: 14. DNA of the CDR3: TGTGCCAGCTCACCGTCTCCTCTGGGACAGGGGGCTTCCGAGTACTTC. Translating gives CASSPSPLGQGASEYF.

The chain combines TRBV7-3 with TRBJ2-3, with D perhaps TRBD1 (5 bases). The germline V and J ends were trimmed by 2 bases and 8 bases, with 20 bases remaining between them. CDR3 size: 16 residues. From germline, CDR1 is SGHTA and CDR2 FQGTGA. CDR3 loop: CASSLGKGWGPGTQYF. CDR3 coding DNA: TGTGCCAGCAGCTTAGGCAAGGGTTGGGGCCCCGGTACGCAGTATTTT.

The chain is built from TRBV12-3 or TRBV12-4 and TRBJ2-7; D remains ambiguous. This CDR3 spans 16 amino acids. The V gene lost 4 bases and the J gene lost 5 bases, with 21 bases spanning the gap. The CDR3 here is CASSSGFRHLLDEQYF. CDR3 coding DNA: TGTGCCAGCAGTTCTGGTTTCCGTCACCTTCTGGACGAGCAGTACTTC.

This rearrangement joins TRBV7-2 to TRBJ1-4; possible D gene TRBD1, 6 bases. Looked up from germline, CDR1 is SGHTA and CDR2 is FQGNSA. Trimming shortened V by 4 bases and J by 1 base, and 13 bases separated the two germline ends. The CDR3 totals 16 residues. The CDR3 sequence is CASSSGHLGTNEKLFF. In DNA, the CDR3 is TGTGCCAGCAGCTCGGGACACCTGGGAACTAATGAAAAACTGTTTTTT.

The CDR3 here is CASKAGIQETQYF. The CDR3 bases are TGTGCCAGCAAAGCGGGGATCCAAGAGACCCAGTACTTC. The V gene is TRBV7-2, the J gene TRBJ2-5; 7 nucleotides align to TRBD2. V was clipped by 7 bases and J by 1 base; unmatched bases: 3. Germline V gives CDR1 SGHTA, CDR2 FQGNSA. CDR3 length: 13 amino acids.

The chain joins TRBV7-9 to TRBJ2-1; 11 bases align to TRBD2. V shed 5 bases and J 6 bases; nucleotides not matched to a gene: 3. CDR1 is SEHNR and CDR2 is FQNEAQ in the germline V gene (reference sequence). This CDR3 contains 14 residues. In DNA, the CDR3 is TGTGCCAGCAGCAGGGGGACTAGCGGCAATGAGCAGTTCTTC. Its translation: CASSRGTSGNEQFF.

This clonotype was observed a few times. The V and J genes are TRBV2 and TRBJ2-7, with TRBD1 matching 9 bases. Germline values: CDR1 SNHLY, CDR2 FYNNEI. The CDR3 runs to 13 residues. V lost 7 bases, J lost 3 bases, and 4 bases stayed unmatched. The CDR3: CASNRDRDYEQYF. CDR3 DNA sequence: TGTGCCAGCAATAGGGACAGGGACTACGAGCAGTACTTC.

CDR3 sequence: CASTLHAGALAKNIQYF. The CDR3 DNA reads as TGTGCCAGCACATTACACGCCGGGGCACTAGCCAAAAACATTCAGTACTTC. V is TRBV11-2 and J is TRBJ2-4; D is possibly TRBD1 or TRBD2 (5 bases each). Germline loops: CDR1 SGHAT, CDR2 FQNNGV. V was pared by 7 bases and J by 0 bases, with 19 bases between. The CDR3 extends over 17 amino acids.

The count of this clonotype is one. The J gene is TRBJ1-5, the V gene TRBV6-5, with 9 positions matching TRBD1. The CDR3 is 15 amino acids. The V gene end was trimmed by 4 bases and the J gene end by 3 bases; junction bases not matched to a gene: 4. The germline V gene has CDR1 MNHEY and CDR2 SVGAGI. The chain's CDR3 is CASSSGQGHNQPQHF. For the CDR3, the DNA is TGTGCCAGCAGTTCGGGACAGGGACACAATCAGCCCCAGCATTTT.

The CDR3 spells CASLDREDGYTF. Written as DNA, the CDR3 is TGCGCCAGCCTGGACAGGGAGGATGGCTACACCTTC. The V gene is TRBV5-1, the J gene TRBJ1-2, with 8 bases identical to TRBD1. The junction had 5 bases not matched to a gene; V was cut back by 7 bases and J by 6 bases. The CDR3 consists of 12 residues. Per germline, CDR1 SGHRS and CDR2 YFSETQ.

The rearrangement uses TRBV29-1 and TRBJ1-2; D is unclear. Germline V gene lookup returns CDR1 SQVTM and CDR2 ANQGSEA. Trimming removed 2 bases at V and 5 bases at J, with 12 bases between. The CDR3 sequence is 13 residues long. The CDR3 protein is CSVESPGGYGYTF. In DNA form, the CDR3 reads TGCAGCGTTGAATCCCCAGGCGGATATGGCTACACCTTC. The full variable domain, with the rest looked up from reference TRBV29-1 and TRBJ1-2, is SAVISQKPSRDICQRGTSLTIQCQVDSQVTMMFWYRQQPGQSLTLIATANQGSEATYESGFVIDKFPISRPNLTFSTLTVSNMSPEDSSIYLCSVESPGGYGYTFGSGTRLTVV.

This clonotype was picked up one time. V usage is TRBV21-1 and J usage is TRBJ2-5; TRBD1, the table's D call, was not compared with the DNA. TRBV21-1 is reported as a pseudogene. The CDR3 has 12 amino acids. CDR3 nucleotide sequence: TGTGCCAGCAGTAGACAGGTGGAGACCCAGTACTTC. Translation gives CASSRQVETQYF.

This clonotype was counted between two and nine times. The CDR3 region is CASSAQGIGNIQYF. DNA for the CDR3: TGTGCCAGCAGTGCGCAGGGGATAGGGAACATTCAGTACTTC. V usage is TRBV12-3 or TRBV12-4 and J usage is TRBJ2-4; D is perhaps TRBD1 (6 bases). CDR3 length equals 14 residues. V was pared by 5 bases and J by 7 bases, with 15 bases between.

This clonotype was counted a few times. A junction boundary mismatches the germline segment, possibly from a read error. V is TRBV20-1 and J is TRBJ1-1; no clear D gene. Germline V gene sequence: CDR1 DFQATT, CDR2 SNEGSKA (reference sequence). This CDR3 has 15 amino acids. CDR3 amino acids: CSAGDSAGGRTEAFF. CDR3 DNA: TGCAGTGCTGGAGATTCGGCAGGAGGGCGGACTGAAGCTTTCTTT.

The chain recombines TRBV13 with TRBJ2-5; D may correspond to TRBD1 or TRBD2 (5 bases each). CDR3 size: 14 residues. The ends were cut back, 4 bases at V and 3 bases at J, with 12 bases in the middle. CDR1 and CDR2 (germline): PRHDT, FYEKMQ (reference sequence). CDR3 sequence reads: CASSWWDVEETQYF. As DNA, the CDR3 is TGTGCCAGCAGCTGGTGGGACGTAGAAGAGACCCAGTACTTC.

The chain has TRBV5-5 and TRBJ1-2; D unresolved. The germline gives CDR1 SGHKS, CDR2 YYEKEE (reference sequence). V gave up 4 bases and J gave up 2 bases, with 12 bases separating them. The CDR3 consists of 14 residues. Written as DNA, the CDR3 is TGTGCCAGCAGCGAACGACAAGCCAACTATGGCTACACCTTC. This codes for CASSERQANYGYTF.

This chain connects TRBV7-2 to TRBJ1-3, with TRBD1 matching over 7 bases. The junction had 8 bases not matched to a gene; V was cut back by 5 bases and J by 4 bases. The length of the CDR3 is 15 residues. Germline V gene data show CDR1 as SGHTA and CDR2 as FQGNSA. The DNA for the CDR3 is TGTGCCAGCAGCCCCCAGACAGGGCTCGGAAACACCATATATTTT. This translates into CASSPQTGLGNTIYF.

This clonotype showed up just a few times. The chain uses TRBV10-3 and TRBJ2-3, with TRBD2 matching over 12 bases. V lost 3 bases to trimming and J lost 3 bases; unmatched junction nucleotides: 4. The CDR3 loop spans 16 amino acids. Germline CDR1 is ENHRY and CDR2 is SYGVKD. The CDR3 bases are TGTGCCATCAGTGACGGACTAGCGGGGTTAACAGATACGCAGTATTTT. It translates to CAISDGLAGLTDTQYF.

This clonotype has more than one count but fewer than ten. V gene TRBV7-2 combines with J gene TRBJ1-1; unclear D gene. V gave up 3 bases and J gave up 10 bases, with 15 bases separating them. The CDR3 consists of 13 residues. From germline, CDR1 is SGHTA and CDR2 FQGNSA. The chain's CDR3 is CASSLSSPTGAFF. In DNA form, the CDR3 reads TGTGCCAGCAGCTTGAGTTCGCCGACCGGAGCTTTCTTT.

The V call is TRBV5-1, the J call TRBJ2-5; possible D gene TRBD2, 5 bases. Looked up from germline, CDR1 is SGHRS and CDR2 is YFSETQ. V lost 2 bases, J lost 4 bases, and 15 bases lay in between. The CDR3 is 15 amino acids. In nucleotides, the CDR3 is TGCGCCAGCAGCTTCCTAGCCCCTCCGGCAGAGACCCAGTACTTC. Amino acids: CASSFLAPPAETQYF.

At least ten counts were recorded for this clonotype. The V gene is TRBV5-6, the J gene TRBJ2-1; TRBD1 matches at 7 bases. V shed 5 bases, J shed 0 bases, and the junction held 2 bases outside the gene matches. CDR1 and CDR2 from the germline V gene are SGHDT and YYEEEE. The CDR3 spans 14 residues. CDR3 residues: CASSRDSSYNEQFF. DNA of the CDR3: TGTGCCAGCAGTCGGGACAGCTCCTACAATGAGCAGTTCTTC.

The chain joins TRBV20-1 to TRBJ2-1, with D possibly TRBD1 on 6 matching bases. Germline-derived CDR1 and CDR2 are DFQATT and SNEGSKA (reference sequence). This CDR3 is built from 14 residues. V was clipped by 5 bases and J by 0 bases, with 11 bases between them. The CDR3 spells CSALGGSSYNEQFF. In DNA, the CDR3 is TGCAGTGCTCTTGGGGGCAGCTCCTACAATGAGCAGTTCTTC.